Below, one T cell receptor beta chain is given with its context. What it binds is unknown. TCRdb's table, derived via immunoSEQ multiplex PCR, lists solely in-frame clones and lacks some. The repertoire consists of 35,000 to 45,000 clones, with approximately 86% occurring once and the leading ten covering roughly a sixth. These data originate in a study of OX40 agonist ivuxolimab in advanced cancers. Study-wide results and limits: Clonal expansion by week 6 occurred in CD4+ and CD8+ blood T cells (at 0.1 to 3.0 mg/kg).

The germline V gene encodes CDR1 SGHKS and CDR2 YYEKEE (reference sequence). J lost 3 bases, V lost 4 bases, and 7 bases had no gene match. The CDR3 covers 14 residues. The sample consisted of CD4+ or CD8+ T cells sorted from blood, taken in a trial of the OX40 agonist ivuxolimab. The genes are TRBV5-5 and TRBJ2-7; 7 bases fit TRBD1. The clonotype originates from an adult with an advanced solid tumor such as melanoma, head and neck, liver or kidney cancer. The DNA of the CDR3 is TGTGCCAGCAGCCCGGGGACAGTCGACTACGAGCAGTACTTC. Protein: CASSPGTVDYEQYF. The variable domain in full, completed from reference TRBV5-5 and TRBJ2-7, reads DAGVTQSPTHLIKTRGQQVTLRCSPISGHKSVSWYQQVLGQGPQFIFQYYEKEERGRGNFPDRFSARQFPNYSSELNVNALLLGDSALYLCASSPGTVDYEQYFGPGTRLTVT.